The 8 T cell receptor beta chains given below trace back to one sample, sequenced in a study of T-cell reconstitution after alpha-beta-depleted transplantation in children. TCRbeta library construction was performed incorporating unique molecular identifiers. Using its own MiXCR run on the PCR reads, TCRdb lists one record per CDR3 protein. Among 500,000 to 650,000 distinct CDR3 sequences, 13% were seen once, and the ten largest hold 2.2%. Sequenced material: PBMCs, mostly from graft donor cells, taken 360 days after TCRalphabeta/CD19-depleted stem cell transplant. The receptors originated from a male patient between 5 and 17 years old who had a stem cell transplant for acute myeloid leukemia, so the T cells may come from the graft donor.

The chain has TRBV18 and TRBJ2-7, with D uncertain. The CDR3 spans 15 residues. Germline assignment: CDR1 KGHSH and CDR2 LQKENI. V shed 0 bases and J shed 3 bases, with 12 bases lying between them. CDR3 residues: CASSPPLEASYEQYF. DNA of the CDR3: TGTGCCAGCTCACCACCACTTGAGGCCAGCTACGAGCAGTACTTC.

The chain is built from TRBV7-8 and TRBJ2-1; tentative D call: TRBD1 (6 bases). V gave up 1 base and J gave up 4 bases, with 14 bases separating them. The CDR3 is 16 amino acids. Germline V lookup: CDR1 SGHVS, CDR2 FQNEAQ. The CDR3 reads CASSLVRTAIYNEQFF. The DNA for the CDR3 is TGTGCCAGCAGCTTAGTCCGGACAGCCATTTACAATGAGCAGTTCTTC.

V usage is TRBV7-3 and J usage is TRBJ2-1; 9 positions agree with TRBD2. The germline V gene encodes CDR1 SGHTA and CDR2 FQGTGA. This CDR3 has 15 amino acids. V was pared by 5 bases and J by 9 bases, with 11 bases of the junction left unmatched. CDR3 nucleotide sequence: TGTGCCAGCAGCCTACGGGGAACGGGACTAGCTGAGCAGTTCTTC. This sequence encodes CASSLRGTGLAEQFF.

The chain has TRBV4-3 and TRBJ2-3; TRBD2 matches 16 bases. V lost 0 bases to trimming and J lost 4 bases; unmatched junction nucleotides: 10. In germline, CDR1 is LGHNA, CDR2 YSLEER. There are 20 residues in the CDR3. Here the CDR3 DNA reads TGCGCCAGCAGCCAAGAAATTTCGGGACTAGCGGGAGGGCCAGCAGATACGCAGTATTTT. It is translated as CASSQEISGLAGGPADTQYF.

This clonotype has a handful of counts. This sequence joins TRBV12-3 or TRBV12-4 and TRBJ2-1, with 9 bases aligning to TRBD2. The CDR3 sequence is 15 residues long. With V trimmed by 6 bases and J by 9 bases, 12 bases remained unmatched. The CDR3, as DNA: TGTGCCAGCAGCCCAGGAGCGGGGGGATTGAGTGAGCAGTTCTTC. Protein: CASSPGAGGLSEQFF.

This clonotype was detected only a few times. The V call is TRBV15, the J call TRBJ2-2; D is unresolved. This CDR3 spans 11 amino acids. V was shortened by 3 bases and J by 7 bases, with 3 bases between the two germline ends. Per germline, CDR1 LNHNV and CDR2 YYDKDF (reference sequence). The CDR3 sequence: CATSSHGELFF. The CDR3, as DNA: TGTGCCACCAGCAGTCACGGGGAGCTGTTTTTT.

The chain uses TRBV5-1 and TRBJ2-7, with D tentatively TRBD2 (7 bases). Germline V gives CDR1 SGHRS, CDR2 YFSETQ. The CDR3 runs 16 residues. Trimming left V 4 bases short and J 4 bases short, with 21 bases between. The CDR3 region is CASSPEGGGRGYEQYF. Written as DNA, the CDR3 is TGCGCCAGCAGCCCGGAGGGGGGGGGCCGGGGTTACGAGCAGTACTTC.

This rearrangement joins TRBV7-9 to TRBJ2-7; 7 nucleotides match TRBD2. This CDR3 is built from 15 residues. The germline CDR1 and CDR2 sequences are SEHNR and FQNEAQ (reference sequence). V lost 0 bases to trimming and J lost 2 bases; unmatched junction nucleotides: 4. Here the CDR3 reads CASSLASLAAYEQYF. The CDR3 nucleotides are TGTGCCAGCAGCTTAGCGTCTCTAGCGGCCTACGAGCAGTACTTC.